This T cell receptor (beta chain) was identified in a study of CD8 T cells in ankylosing spondylitis. Whole-study results and caveats: A TCR beta motif of eight or nine highly homologous variants seemed to mark ankylosing spondylitis blood. The study looked at matched synovial fluid samples from ankylosing spondylitis patients. Disease-linked clones were reported to be significantly enriched there. Earlier literature documents some of the motif variants in reactive arthritis synovial fluid and blood.

The CDR3 totals 15 residues. CDR1 and CDR2 (germline): SGHRS, YFSETQ. Between the trimmed V and J ends, which lost 0 bases and 8 bases, there was a span of 14 bases. This clonotype came up a few times. Its matching antigen is unknown. Quantitative 5'-RACE with molecular barcodes generated TCR beta libraries. MiXCR, applied by TCRdb to the 5' RACE reads, yields one record per CDR3 protein. The sample has about 540,000 distinct CDR3 sequences, 12% seen once. Sequencing was performed on blood, either unsorted or a sorted T cell fraction (not recorded which). The clonotype originates from a male donor with ankylosing spondylitis. V and J are TRBV5-1 and TRBJ1-4; D may be TRBD1 (5 bases). CDR3 in amino acids: CASSLDWGDGEKLFF. The DNA of the CDR3 is TGCGCCAGCAGCTTGGATTGGGGGGACGGAGAAAAACTGTTTTTT.